This T cell receptor (beta chain) comes out of a study of control samples from healthy donors and cancer patients (dated by TCRdb to about 2020). The library relied on the immunoSEQ multiplex PCR assay. TCRdb mirrors the immuneACCESS table, restricted to in-frame sequences. Some clones are absent from its copies; in checked studies, under half trace to an unresolved V gene, and the reason for the others is unknown. The sample contains approximately 100,000 clones, 80% to 95% of them found a single time. The ten largest make up around 3% of the sample. In the case of this clone: Its antigen is not yet known. No qualities accompany the bases; no much larger clone lies one base away.

From a lookup of the germline V gene, CDR1 and CDR2 are MGHRA and YSYEKL. Inclusive of the bounding cysteine and phenylalanine, the CDR3 is 12 residues long. The CDR3 DNA has 36 bases and is translated from base 1. V and J lose 0 bases and 8 bases, and a span of 7 bases separates them. The chain was built from TRBV4-1 and TRBJ1-2; there is no confident call for the D gene. Sequenced material: blood. This receptor was identified in a human donor in good health. The donor label of this sample is uncertain. The CDR3 protein: CASSQEGYGYTF. The sequence in DNA is TGCGCCAGCAGCCAAGAAGGTTACGGCTACACCTTC.